The T cell receptor (beta chain) under discussion was sequenced for a study of T cell responses to AZD1222 COVID-19 vaccine. Study-level points and caveats: Spike was spanned by vaccine-associated CD4 TCRs, with dominance at 160-218 and 743-854. Repertoires in all cases were sampled only once the peak T cell response had passed. Spike-specific TCR depth and breadth grew after two AZD1222 doses. Donors in the cohort were predominantly white British and more often female, and clonal diversity was possibly underestimated.

As to this clone: Its antigen is currently unknown.

Assay: immunoSEQ multiplex PCR; the TCRdb copy retains only in-frame clones and omits some. Among more than 95,000 clones listed, approximately 90% were seen once. The CDR3 length is 16 residues. Germline V gene lookup returns CDR1 ENHRY and CDR2 SYGVKD. J lost 3 bases, V lost 5 bases, and 12 bases had no gene match. The sequence came from an adult who received the AZD1222 COVID-19 vaccine. Source: peripheral blood, taken 28 days after the second AZD1222 dose. This chain joins TRBV10-3 and TRBJ2-7, with 8 bases fitting TRBD1. The CDR3 region is CAISPGGTGGSYEQYF. In DNA form, the CDR3 reads TGTGCCATCAGTCCAGGTGGGACAGGAGGGAGCTACGAGCAGTACTTC.